This TCR beta chain derives from a study of T-cell reconstitution after alpha-beta-depleted transplantation in children. Study conclusions and caveats: There were reportedly several hundred expanded graft clones from which alpha-beta T cells came about two months after transplant. Counts and diversity of T cells one year after transplant came mostly from newly produced T cells. Elevated TCRbeta diversity at day 60 was traced, in some patients, to surviving recipient T cells and thymic progenitors.

Germline CDR1 SEHNR, CDR2 FQNEAQ (reference sequence). J lost 1 base, V lost 5 bases, and 6 bases had no gene match. This CDR3 is 16 amino acids long. This clonotype came up many times. The antigen remains unidentified. Unique molecular identifiers were built into the TCRbeta library. TCRdb reprocessed the PCR reads with MiXCR, giving one entry per CDR3 protein. The repertoire holds about 180,000 distinct CDR3 sequences, roughly 11% seen once, with about 12% in the top ten. The sample in question was PBMCs, obtained before TCRalphabeta/CD19-depleted stem cell transplant. This clonotype was sampled from a boy between 2 and 10 years old with acute myeloid leukemia, due to receive a stem cell transplant. V is TRBV7-9 and J is TRBJ2-5, with 11 nucleotides matching TRBD1. In DNA, the CDR3 is TGTGCCAGCAGCCCTGGGACAGGGGGTCTCCAAGAGACCCAGTACTTC. It encodes CASSPGTGGLQETQYF. Full variable domain (missing parts from reference TRBV7-9 and TRBJ2-5): DTGVSQNPRHKITKRGQNVTFRCDPISEHNRLYWYRQTLGQGPEFLTYFQNEAQLEKSRLLSDRFSAERPKGSFSTLEIQRTEQGDSAMYLCASSPGTGGLQETQYFGPGTRLLVL.